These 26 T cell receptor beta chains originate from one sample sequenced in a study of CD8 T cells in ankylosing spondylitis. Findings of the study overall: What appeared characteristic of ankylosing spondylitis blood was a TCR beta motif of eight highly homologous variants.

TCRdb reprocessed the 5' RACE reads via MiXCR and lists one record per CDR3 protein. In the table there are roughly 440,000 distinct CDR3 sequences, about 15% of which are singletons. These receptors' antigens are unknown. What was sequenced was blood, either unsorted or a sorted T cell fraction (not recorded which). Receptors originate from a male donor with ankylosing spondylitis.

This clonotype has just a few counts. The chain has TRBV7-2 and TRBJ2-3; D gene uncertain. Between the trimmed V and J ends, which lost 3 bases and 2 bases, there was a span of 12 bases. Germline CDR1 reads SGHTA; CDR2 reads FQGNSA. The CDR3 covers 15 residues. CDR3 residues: CASSLPDANTDTQYF. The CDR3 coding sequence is TGTGCCAGCAGCTTGCCGGACGCAAACACAGATACGCAGTATTTT. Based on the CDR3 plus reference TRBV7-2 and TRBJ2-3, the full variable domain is GAGVSQSPSNKVTEKGKDVELRCDPISGHTALYWYRQSLGQGLEFLIYFQGNSAPDKSGLPSDRFSAERTGGSVSTLTIQRTQQEDSAVYLCASSLPDANTDTQYFGPGTRLTVL.

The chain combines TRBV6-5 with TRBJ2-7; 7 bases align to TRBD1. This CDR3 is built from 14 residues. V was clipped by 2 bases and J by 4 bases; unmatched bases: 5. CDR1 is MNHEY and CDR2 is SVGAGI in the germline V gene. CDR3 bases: TGTGCCAGCAGTTACCGGGACAGACCGTACGAGCAGTACTTC. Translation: CASSYRDRPYEQYF.

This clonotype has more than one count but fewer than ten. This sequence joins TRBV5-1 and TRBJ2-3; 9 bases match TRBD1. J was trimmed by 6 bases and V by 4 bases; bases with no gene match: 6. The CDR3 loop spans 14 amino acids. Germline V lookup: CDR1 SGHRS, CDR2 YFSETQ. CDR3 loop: CASSPGTGMDTQYF. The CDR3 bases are TGCGCCAGCAGCCCCGGGACAGGGATGGATACGCAGTATTTT. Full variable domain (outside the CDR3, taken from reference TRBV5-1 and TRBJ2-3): KAGVTQTPRYLIKTRGQQVTLSCSPISGHRSVSWYQQTPGQGLQFLFEYFSETQRNKGNFPGRFSGRQFSNSRSEMNVSTLELGDSALYLCASSPGTGMDTQYFGPGTRLTVL.

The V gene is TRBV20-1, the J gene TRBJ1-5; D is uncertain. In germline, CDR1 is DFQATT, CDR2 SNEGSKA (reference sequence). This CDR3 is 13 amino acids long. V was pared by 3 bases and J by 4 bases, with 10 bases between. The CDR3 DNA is TGCAGTGCTAGTGGCAGAACGAATCAGCCCCAGCATTTT. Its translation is CSASGRTNQPQHF.

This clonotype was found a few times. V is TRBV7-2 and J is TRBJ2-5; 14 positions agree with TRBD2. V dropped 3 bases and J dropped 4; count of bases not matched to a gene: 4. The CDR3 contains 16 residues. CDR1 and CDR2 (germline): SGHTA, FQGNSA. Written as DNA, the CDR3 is TGTGCCAGCAGCTTGCTTGGGACTAGCGGGAGAGAGACCCAGTACTTC. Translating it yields CASSLLGTSGRETQYF.

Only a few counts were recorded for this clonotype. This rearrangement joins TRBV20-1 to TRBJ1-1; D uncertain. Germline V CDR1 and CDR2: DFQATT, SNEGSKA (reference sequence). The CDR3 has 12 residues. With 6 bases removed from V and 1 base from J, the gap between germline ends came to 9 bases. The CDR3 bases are TGCAGTGCCATCCTGGGGAACACTGAAGCTTTCTTT. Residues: CSAILGNTEAFF.

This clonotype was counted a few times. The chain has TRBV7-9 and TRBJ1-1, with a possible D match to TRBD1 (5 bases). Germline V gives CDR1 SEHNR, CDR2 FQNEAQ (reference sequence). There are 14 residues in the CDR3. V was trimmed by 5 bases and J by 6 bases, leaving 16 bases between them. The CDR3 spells CASSRGSRDAEAFF. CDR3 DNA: TGTGCCAGCAGCCGGGGGTCCCGGGACGCTGAAGCTTTCTTT. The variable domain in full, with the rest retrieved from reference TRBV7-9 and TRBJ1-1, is DTGVSQNPRHKITKRGQNVTFRCDPISEHNRLYWYRQTLGQGPEFLTYFQNEAQLEKSRLLSDRFSAERPKGSFSTLEIQRTEQGDSAMYLCASSRGSRDAEAFFGQGTRLTVV.

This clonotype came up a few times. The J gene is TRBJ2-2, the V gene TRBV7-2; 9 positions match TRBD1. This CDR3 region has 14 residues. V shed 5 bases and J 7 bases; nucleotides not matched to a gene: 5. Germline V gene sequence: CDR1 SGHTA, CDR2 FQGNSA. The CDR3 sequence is CASSRDRAIGELFF. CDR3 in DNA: TGTGCCAGCAGCCGGGACAGGGCTATCGGGGAGCTGTTTTTT. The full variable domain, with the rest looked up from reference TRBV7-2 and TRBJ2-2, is GAGVSQSPSNKVTEKGKDVELRCDPISGHTALYWYRQSLGQGLEFLIYFQGNSAPDKSGLPSDRFSAERTGGSVSTLTIQRTQQEDSAVYLCASSRDRAIGELFFGEGSRLTVL.

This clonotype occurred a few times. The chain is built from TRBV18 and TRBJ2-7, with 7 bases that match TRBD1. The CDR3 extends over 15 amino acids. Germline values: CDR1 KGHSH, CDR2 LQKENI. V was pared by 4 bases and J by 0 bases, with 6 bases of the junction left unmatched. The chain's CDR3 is CASSHGQASSYEQYF. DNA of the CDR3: TGTGCCAGCTCACACGGACAGGCGAGCTCCTACGAGCAGTACTTC.

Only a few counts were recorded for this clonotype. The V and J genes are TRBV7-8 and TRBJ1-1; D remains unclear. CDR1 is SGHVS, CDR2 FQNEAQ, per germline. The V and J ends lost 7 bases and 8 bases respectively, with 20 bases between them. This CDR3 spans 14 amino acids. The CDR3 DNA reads TGTGCCAGCATCTCCGACCTAAGGGTTAAGGAAGCTTTCTTT. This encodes CASISDLRVKEAFF. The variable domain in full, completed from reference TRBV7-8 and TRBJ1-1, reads GAGVSQSPRYKVAKRGQDVALRCDPISGHVSLFWYQQALGQGPEFLTYFQNEAQLDKSGLPSDRFFAERPEGSVSTLKIQRTQQEDSAVYLCASISDLRVKEAFFGQGTRLTVV.

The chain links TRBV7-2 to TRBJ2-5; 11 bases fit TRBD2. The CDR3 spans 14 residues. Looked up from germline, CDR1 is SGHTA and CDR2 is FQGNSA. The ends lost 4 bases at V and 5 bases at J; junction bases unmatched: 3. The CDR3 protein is CASSYLAGGETQYF. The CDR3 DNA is TGTGCCAGCAGCTACCTAGCGGGAGGCGAGACCCAGTACTTC. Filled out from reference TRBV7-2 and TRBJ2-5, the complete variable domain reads GAGVSQSPSNKVTEKGKDVELRCDPISGHTALYWYRQSLGQGLEFLIYFQGNSAPDKSGLPSDRFSAERTGGSVSTLTIQRTQQEDSAVYLCASSYLAGGETQYFGPGTRLLVL.

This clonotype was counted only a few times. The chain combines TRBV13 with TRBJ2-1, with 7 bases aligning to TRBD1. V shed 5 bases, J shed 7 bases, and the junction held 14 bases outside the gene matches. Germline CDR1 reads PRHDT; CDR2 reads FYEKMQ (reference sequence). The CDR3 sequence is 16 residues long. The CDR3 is CASSQGGERGQNEQFF. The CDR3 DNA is TGTGCCAGCAGCCAAGGGGGCGAAAGGGGCCAAAATGAGCAGTTCTTC.

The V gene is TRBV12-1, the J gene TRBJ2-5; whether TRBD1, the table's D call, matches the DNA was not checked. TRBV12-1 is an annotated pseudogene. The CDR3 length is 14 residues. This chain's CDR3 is CAQQGTGVRETQYF. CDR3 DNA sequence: TGTGCCCAGCAGGGAACAGGGGTGAGAGAGACCCAGTACTTC.

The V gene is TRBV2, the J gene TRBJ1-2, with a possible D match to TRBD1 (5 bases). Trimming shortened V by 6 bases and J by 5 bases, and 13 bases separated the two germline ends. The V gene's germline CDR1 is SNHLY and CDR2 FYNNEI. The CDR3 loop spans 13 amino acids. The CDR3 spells CASREGFEYGYTF. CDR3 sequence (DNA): TGTGCCAGCAGGGAGGGGTTCGAGTATGGCTACACCTTC.

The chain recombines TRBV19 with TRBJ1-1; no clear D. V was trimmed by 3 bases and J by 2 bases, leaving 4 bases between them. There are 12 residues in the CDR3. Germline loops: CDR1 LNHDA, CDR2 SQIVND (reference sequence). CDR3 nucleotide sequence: TGTGCCAGTAGTATGACCAACACTGAAGCTTTCTTT. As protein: CASSMTNTEAFF.

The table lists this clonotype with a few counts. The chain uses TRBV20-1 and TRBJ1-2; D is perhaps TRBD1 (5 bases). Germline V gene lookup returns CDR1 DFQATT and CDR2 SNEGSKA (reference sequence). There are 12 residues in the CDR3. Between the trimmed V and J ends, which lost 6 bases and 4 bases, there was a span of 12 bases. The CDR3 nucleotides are TGCAGTGCGGGACTTAGTGGCTATGGCTACACCTTC. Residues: CSAGLSGYGYTF.

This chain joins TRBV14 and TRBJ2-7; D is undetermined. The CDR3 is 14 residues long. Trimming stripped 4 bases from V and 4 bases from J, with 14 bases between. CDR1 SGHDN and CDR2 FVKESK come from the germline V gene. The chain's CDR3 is CASSLTKPPYEQYF. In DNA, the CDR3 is TGTGCCAGCAGCCTCACAAAGCCACCTTACGAGCAGTACTTC.

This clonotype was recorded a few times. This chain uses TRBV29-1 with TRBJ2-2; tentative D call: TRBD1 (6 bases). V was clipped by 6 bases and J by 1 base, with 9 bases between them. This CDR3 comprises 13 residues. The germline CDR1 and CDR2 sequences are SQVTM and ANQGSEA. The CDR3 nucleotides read TGCAGCGTCAAAGGGGGGAACACCGGGGAGCTGTTTTTT. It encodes CSVKGGNTGELFF.

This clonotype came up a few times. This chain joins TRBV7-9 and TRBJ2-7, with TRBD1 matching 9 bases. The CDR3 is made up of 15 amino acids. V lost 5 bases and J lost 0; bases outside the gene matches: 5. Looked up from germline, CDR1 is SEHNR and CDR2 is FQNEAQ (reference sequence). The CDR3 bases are TGTGCCAGCAGCCGGACAGGGGACGACTCCTACGAGCAGTACTTC. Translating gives CASSRTGDDSYEQYF. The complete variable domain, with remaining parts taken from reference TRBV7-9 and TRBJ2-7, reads DTGVSQNPRHKITKRGQNVTFRCDPISEHNRLYWYRQTLGQGPEFLTYFQNEAQLEKSRLLSDRFSAERPKGSFSTLEIQRTEQGDSAMYLCASSRTGDDSYEQYFGPGTRLTVT.

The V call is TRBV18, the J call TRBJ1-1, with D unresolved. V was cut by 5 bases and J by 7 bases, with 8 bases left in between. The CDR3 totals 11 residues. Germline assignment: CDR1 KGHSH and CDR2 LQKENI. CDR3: CASSVGFEAFF. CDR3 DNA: TGTGCCAGCTCAGTCGGGTTTGAAGCTTTCTTT. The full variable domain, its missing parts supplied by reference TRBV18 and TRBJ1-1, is NAGVMQNPRHLVRRRGQEARLRCSPMKGHSHVYWYRQLPEEGLKFMVYLQKENIIDESGMPKERFSAEFPKEGPSILRIQQVVRGDSAAYFCASSVGFEAFFGQGTRLTVV.

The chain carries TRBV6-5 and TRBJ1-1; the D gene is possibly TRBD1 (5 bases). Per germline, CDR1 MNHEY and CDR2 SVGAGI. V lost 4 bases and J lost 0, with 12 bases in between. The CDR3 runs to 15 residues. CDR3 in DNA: TGTGCCAGCAGTTCCCGACAGACACTGAACACTGAAGCTTTCTTT. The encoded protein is CASSSRQTLNTEAFF.

CDR3 in amino acids: CSARELMNTEAFF. In nucleotides, the CDR3 is TGCAGTGCTAGAGAACTAATGAACACTGAAGCTTTCTTT. This chain uses TRBV20-1 with TRBJ1-1, with unresolved D. In germline, CDR1 is DFQATT, CDR2 SNEGSKA (reference sequence). Trimming pared 0 bases from V and 0 bases from J, leaving 5 bases between. The CDR3 is 13 amino acids.

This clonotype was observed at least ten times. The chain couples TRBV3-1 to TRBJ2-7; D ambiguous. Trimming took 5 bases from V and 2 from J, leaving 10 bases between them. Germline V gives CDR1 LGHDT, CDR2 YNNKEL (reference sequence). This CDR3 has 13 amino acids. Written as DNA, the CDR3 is TGTGCCAGCAGCGTGGGAAAAACCTACGAGCAGTACTTC. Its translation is CASSVGKTYEQYF.

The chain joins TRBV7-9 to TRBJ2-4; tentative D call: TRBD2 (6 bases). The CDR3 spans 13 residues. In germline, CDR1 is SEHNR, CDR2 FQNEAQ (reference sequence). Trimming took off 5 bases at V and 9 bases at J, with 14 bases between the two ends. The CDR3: CASSRAGIPIQYF. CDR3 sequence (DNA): TGTGCCAGCAGCCGCGCGGGGATACCCATTCAGTACTTC.

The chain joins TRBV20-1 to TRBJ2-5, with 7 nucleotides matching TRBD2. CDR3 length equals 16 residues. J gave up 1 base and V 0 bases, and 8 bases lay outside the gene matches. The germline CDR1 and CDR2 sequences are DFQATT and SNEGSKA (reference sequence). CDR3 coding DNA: TGCAGTGCTAGAGAGGATAGCGGGTTATTCCAAGAGACCCAGTACTTC. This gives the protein CSAREDSGLFQETQYF.

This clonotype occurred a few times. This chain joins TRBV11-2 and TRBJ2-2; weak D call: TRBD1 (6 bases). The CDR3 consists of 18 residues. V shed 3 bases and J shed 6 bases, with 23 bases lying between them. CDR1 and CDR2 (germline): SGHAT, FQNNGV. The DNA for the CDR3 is TGTGCCAGCAGCTTGAAGGCGGCGAACAGGGCGTTTTCCGGGGAGCTGTTTTTT. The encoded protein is CASSLKAANRAFSGELFF.